This T cell receptor beta chain is from a study of shared clonotypes between healthy human individuals. Overall study results and limits: The researchers took only blood, and tissue repertoires probably look different. Few donors restricted represented genetic and exposure-history diversity.

The CDR3 covers 16 residues. CDR1 is SGHNT, CDR2 YYREEE, per germline (reference sequence). With V trimmed by 3 bases and J by 1 base, 7 bases remained unmatched. This table comes from immunoSEQ multiplex PCR, and its TCRdb copy is limited to in-frame clones, with some not included. In the table there are roughly 500,000 clones, 81% of which are singletons. A few counts support this clone. The antigen remains unidentified. The receptor was isolated from a woman aged 40 to 55 in good health. Some clones in this sample may be carry-over from other donors' samples. Sequencing was carried out using PBMCs. The V call is TRBV5-4, the J call TRBJ2-3, with 8 bases matching TRBD1. The CDR3: CASSSRTGRGTDTQYF. As DNA, the CDR3 is TGTGCCAGCAGCTCTCGGACAGGGAGAGGCACAGATACGCAGTATTTT.